This T cell receptor beta chain was obtained from a study of blood T cell repertoires in COVID-19. Study-level information: Some COVID-19 samples were acute and others convalescent; all came from the United States, Italy and Spain. The cDNA or gDNA used as material had been derived from T cells, B-cell-depleted T cells, or PBMCs.

This CDR3 spans 16 amino acids. With 0 bases removed from V and 3 bases from J, the gap between germline ends came to 9 bases. Germline V gene sequence: CDR1 MNHEY, CDR2 SVGAGI. Authors' analysis steps: How many nucleated cells were present was estimated from reference gene primer amplification. Sequenced by immunoSEQ multiplex PCR; TCRdb stores in-frame clones only, minus some. The V and J calls and the clone size are those of that table, but D and trimming were determined from the DNA. The table shows about 160,000 clones, with over 85% occurring only once. Sequenced sample: peripheral blood. V usage is TRBV6-5 and J usage is TRBJ1-6, with a weak D call TRBD1 (5 bases). The receptor was derived from a woman aged 45-59 years with acute or convalescent COVID-19. The CDR3 sequence is CASSYSRTNYNSPLHF. CDR3 sequence (DNA): TGTGCCAGCAGTTACTCGAGGACAAACTATAATTCACCCCTCCACTTT.